Shown below are 10 T cell receptor beta chains from a single sample sequenced in a study of cytomegalovirus exposure and HLA in healthy donors. Primers: 60 Vbeta forward and 13 Jbeta reverse. Profiled with immunoSEQ multiplex PCR; TCRdb holds only in-frame clones, not every one. The table lists over 80,000 clones, under 90% of them singletons. The material sequenced was PBMCs. The origin of the receptors is a man in his fifties or sixties in good health and CMV-seronegative.

The chain is built from TRBV27 and TRBJ1-1; D perhaps matches TRBD1 (5 bases). The CDR3 length is 15 residues. V lost 6 bases and J 5 bases, leaving 19 bases between the germline ends. CDR1 MNHEY and CDR2 SMNVEV come from the germline V gene (reference sequence). Here the CDR3 DNA reads TGTGCCAGCAGGATAGGGGCCGGGAGTGGGACTGAAGCTTTCTTT. This encodes CASRIGAGSGTEAFF.

The CDR3 spells CASSYLAGGPYEQYF. CDR3 DNA sequence: TGTGCCAGCAGTTACCTAGCGGGAGGTCCGTACGAGCAGTACTTC. This chain joins TRBV28 and TRBJ2-5, with 11 positions matching TRBD2. The J call may be in error: the DNA end matches TRBJ2-7 better. Germline CDR1 and CDR2: MDHEN and SYDVKM. The CDR3 covers 15 residues.

This clone was seen only a few times. This chain uses TRBV27 with TRBJ1-4; no clear D. This CDR3 has 15 amino acids. Germline V gene lookup returns CDR1 MNHEY and CDR2 SMNVEV (reference sequence). Trimming pared 6 bases from V and 3 bases from J, leaving 14 bases between. CDR3 region: CASSPTWGANEKLFF. CDR3 sequence (DNA): TGTGCCAGCAGCCCGACTTGGGGAGCTAATGAAAAACTGTTTTTT.

The V and J genes are TRBV9 and TRBJ2-2, with TRBD2 as a possible D gene (5 bases). The V gene's germline CDR1 is SGDLS and CDR2 YYNGEE. The CDR3 runs 15 residues. Trimming shortened V by 0 bases and J by 2 bases, and 8 bases separated the two germline ends. CDR3 nucleotides: TGTGCCAGCAGCGTAGGACTACTTAACACCGGGGAGCTGTTTTTT. It is translated as CASSVGLLNTGELFF. Supplemented by reference TRBV9 and TRBJ2-2, the full variable domain reads DSGVTQTPKHLITATGQRVTLRCSPRSGDLSVYWYQQSLDQGLQFLIQYYNGEERAKGNILERFSAQQFPDLHSELNLSSLELGDSALYFCASSVGLLNTGELFFGEGSRLTVL.

This chain links TRBV29-1 with TRBJ2-2, with 11 bases that match TRBD1. There are 14 residues in the CDR3. Germline CDR1 and CDR2: SQVTM and ANQGSEA. V shed 7 bases, J shed 5 bases, and the junction held 6 bases outside the gene matches. The CDR3 region has the DNA TGCAGCGCCTGGACAGGGGGCCTAACCGGGGAGCTGTTTTTT. Protein product: CSAWTGGLTGELFF.

The J gene is TRBJ2-6, the V gene TRBV21-1; TRBD1 is taken as the D call from the table, unchecked against the DNA. TRBV21-1 is a pseudogene locus. This CDR3 comprises 18 residues. CDR3 amino acids: CASRTRTGGRSGANVLTF. The CDR3 DNA is TGTGCCAGCAGAACAAGGACAGGGGGCCGCTCTGGGGCCAACGTCCTGACTTTC.

Written as DNA, the CDR3 is TGTGCCACCAGCCCCAACCCGAATAGCGGGAGGGCATTAAATACGCAGTATTTT. It codes for CATSPNPNSGRALNTQYF. The chain links TRBV15 to TRBJ2-3; 11 bases map to TRBD2. With V trimmed by 5 bases and J by 7 bases, 17 bases remained unmatched. From germline, CDR1 is LNHNV and CDR2 YYDKDF (reference sequence). The CDR3 extends over 18 amino acids.

The J gene is TRBJ2-3, the V gene TRBV7-6, with TRBD1 matching 9 bases. The germline V gene has CDR1 SGHVS and CDR2 FNYEAQ. The length of the CDR3 is 14 residues. DNA for the CDR3: TGTGCTACTAACAGGGGGCTGAGCACAGATACGCAGTATTTT. This translates into CATNRGLSTDTQYF.

V and J are TRBV19 and TRBJ2-5; 8 positions agree with TRBD1. The assigned J gene may be wrong: the sequence end matches TRBJ2-7 better. CDR1 and CDR2 from the germline V gene are LNHDA and SQIVND (reference sequence). The CDR3 consists of 13 residues. CDR3 amino acids: CASSSTGAYEQYF. The CDR3 DNA reads TGTGCCAGTAGTTCGACAGGGGCTTACGAGCAGTACTTC.

CDR3 region: CASSSQDFYGYTF. CDR3 nucleotide sequence: TGCGCCAGCAGCTCACAAGATTTCTATGGCTACACCTTC. The chain carries TRBV5-1 and TRBJ1-2; D not resolved. Germline lookup yields CDR1 SGHRS and CDR2 YFSETQ. The CDR3 loop spans 13 amino acids. Trimming took 3 bases from V and 4 from J, leaving 10 bases between them.